This TCR beta chain stems from a study of T cells in Graves' hyperthyroidism and ophthalmopathy. Study-wide context: The authors collected peripheral blood at initial diagnosis, before any treatment. General study findings and limits: Ophthalmopathy prediction by the model preceded onset by a median roughly 6 months.

First hyperthyroidism diagnosis is when the blood sample was obtained, before any ophthalmopathy symptoms. CDR1 MGHDK and CDR2 SYGVNS come from the germline V gene. The CDR3 runs 12 residues. The V gene lost 6 bases and the J gene lost 11 bases, with 16 bases spanning the gap. The source material, RNA transcripts, was used to amplify TCR beta CDR3 regions. The HTBI primer set drove a first-round RT-PCR of the TCR CDR3. TCRdb re-derived calls from the multiplex PCR reads in MiXCR, one entry per CDR3 protein. The top ten hold around a third of the sample, which has approximately 370,000 distinct CDR3 sequences, 15% to 20% seen once. This clonotype came up a few times. No antigen is known for it.

The chain combines TRBV25-1 with TRBJ1-1; D not certain. This TCR derives from a woman younger than 45 with Graves' hyperthyroidism that later progressed to Graves' ophthalmopathy. Sequencing used blood. CDR3 coding DNA: TGTGCCAGCAGCGATTTGGGCGGCGAGGCTTTCTTT. This gives the protein CASSDLGGEAFF.